This T cell receptor (beta chain) came from a study of cytomegalovirus exposure and HLA in healthy donors. Turning to the study itself: Out of 300 to 500 genotyped donors, about 81% belonged to the Caucasian-associated ancestry cluster.

Both 60 Vbeta primers and 13 Jbeta primers went into the PCR. Only in-frame clones appear in the TCRdb table, and some are missing; sequencing was by immunoSEQ multiplex PCR. The table includes some 270,000 clones, around 90% detected once. Study observations and caveats: The authors confirmed in vitro that three CMV-associated chains were specific for CMV antigens. In a later analysis, TCR beta V- and J-gene trimming was associated with a missense DCLRE1C variant.

As for this clone: Its antigen is unknown.

The material sequenced was PBMCs. This TCR came from a girl aged 2-15 years in good health and CMV-seronegative.

The DNA of the CDR3 is TGTGCCAGCAGCCAAGAGGTGACAGGGCTGATCAATCAGCCCCAGCATTTT. Protein: CASSQEVTGLINQPQHF. This chain uses TRBV4-2 with TRBJ1-5, with TRBD1 matching over 7 bases. Losses at the gene ends were 0 bases for V and 3 bases for J; bases not matched to a gene: 8. Germline V gene lookup returns CDR1 LGHNA and CDR2 YNFKEQ. The CDR3 extends over 17 amino acids.